This T cell receptor beta chain was recorded in a study of T cell changes during pregnancy in multiple sclerosis. CDR1 and CDR2 from the germline V gene are MNHEY and SVGAGI. V gave up 6 bases and J gave up 4 bases; unmatched junction bases: 6. The CDR3 has 14 residues. Generated by immunoSEQ multiplex PCR, the TCRdb table keeps only in-frame clones and is missing some. This sample has 35,000 to 45,000 clones, with about 91% found just once. This TCR was sampled from a female donor in good health, enrolled as a control in a pregnancy study. This sample comprised CD4+ T cells from peripheral blood mononuclear cells, obtained in the second trimester of pregnancy. This rearrangement joins TRBV6-5 to TRBJ2-5, with 9 bases identical to TRBD1. The CDR3 sequence: CASSMTGGPETQYF. The CDR3 DNA reads as TGTGCCAGCAGCATGACAGGGGGGCCAGAGACCCAGTACTTC.